Each of the 29 T cell receptor beta chains below was sequenced from the same sample in a study of T cells in Graves' hyperthyroidism and ophthalmopathy. What was amplified from RNA transcripts were TCR beta CDR3 regions. During a first-round RT-PCR of the TCR CDR3, the HTBI primer set was used. TCRdb recomputed calls from the multiplex PCR reads with MiXCR, one row per CDR3 protein. Counted here are 560,000 or so distinct CDR3 sequences, about 20% occurring once; the ten biggest clones make up 40% to 50%. Sequencing was performed on blood. The receptor source for this set is a man in his forties with Graves' ophthalmopathy.

This clonotype was detected ten times or more. The chain is built from TRBV2 and TRBJ1-1, with unresolved D. CDR3 length: 14 amino acids. In germline, CDR1 is SNHLY, CDR2 FYNNEI. V gave up 1 base and J gave up 1 base, with 7 bases separating them. In DNA form, the CDR3 reads TGTGCCAGCAGTGAAGGGTGGTCGAACACTGAAGCTTTCTTT. It translates to CASSEGWSNTEAFF. The full variable domain, its missing parts supplied by reference TRBV2 and TRBJ1-1, is EPEVTQTPSHQVTQMGQEVILRCVPISNHLYFYWYRQILGQKVEFLVSFYNNEISEKSEIFDDQFSVERPDGSNFTLKIRSTKLEDSAMYFCASSEGWSNTEAFFGQGTRLTVV.

This clonotype was seen ten or more times. The CDR3 DNA reads TGTGCCTGGAGGATGGAGTTTACCAACACTGAAGCTTTCTTT. It translates to CAWRMEFTNTEAFF. The chain uses TRBV30 and TRBJ1-1; D is undetermined. The CDR3 contains 14 residues. The germline V gene encodes CDR1 GTSNPN and CDR2 SVGIG (reference sequence). The germline V and J ends were trimmed by 3 bases and 2 bases, with 13 bases remaining between them. Full variable domain (remainder filled in from reference TRBV30 and TRBJ1-1): SQTIHQWPATLVQPVGSPLSLECTVEGTSNPNLYWYRQAAGRGLQLLFYSVGIGQISSEVPQNLSASRPQDRQFILSSKKLLLSDSGFYLCAWRMEFTNTEAFFGQGTRLTVV.

At least ten counts were recorded for this clonotype. V is TRBV5-1 and J is TRBJ2-1; no clear D. This CDR3 comprises 13 residues. Germline-derived CDR1 and CDR2 are SGHRS and YFSETQ. Trimming pared 7 bases from V and 0 bases from J, leaving 8 bases between. Here the CDR3 reads CASSENSYNEQFF. In DNA form, the CDR3 reads TGCGCCAGCTCGGAGAACTCCTACAATGAGCAGTTCTTC.

The chain carries TRBV9 and TRBJ2-3; 8 positions match TRBD2. Germline loops: CDR1 SGDLS, CDR2 YYNGEE. The CDR3 covers 18 residues. J lost 9 bases, V lost 4 bases, and 22 bases had no gene match. The CDR3 nucleotides are TGTGCCAGCAGCCCAAGCCCGGGGGCGGGGGGCCTGATTCGGACGCAGTATTTT. Translation gives CASSPSPGAGGLIRTQYF.

This clonotype was counted ten times or more. This rearrangement joins TRBV28 to TRBJ2-3; no definite D call. Germline lookup yields CDR1 MDHEN and CDR2 SYDVKM. This CDR3 comprises 17 residues. V dropped 6 bases and J dropped 6 bases, with 25 bases sitting between them. The CDR3 DNA sequence: TGTGCCAGCAGCCGCCCCCCCCTCGAGTCGTATGGGGATACGCAGTATTTT. This codes for CASSRPPLESYGDTQYF.

This clonotype was counted many times. The chain couples TRBV4-1 to TRBJ2-7, with 10 bases aligning to TRBD2. With 0 bases clipped from V and 4 bases from J, the junction kept 6 bases outside the gene matches. This CDR3 region has 16 residues. Germline V lookup: CDR1 MGHRA, CDR2 YSYEKL. CDR3 nucleotide sequence: TGCGCCAGCAGCCAAGATCAGACTAGCGGGTCTTACGAGCAGTACTTC. Protein product: CASSQDQTSGSYEQYF.

This clonotype was detected only a few times. The limits of the CDR3 on the DNA are not certain, so only TCRdb's listed CDR3 is given. V usage is TRBV28 and J usage is TRBJ1-1; TRBD1 is the table's D call and was not checked against the DNA. Germline values: CDR1 MDHEN, CDR2 SYDVKM. 13 amino acids form the CDR3, both terminal residues included. The CDR3 sequence is CASSFGPGTEAFF.

This clonotype was counted a few times. V gene TRBV27 combines with J gene TRBJ2-7; D perhaps matches TRBD2 (6 bases). This CDR3 comprises 15 residues. The V gene's germline CDR1 is MNHEY and CDR2 SMNVEV (reference sequence). V lost 2 bases, J lost 2 bases, and 13 bases lay in between. CDR3 sequence: CASSLGTAGAYEQYF. In DNA form, the CDR3 reads TGTGCCAGCAGTTTAGGGACTGCTGGGGCCTACGAGCAGTACTTC.

This clonotype came up a few times. The CDR3 DNA sequence: TGTGCCAGCAGCTTGGATACAGGGGGCGTAAATGAGCAGTTCTTC. Its translation: CASSLDTGGVNEQFF. This chain uses TRBV5-8 with TRBJ2-1, with TRBD1 matching 9 bases. The CDR3 has 15 amino acids. Germline V gene sequence: CDR1 SGHTS, CDR2 YDEGEE. V shed 0 bases, J shed 7 bases, and the junction held 5 bases outside the gene matches.

This clonotype was seen many times. The rearrangement joins TRBV20-1 to TRBJ1-1; D is unclear. The CDR3 is made up of 14 amino acids. The V end lost 2 bases, the J end lost 2 bases, and 12 bases lay between the germline ends. CDR1 DFQATT and CDR2 SNEGSKA come from the germline V gene (reference sequence). In DNA form, the CDR3 reads TGCAGTGCTAGATGGGAGGGTGGCAACACTGAAGCTTTCTTT. Translation gives CSARWEGGNTEAFF.

This clonotype occurred many times. The V gene is TRBV3-1, the J gene TRBJ1-1, with TRBD1 matching over 8 bases. The length of the CDR3 is 14 residues. Germline loops: CDR1 LGHDT, CDR2 YNNKEL (reference sequence). Trimming removed 6 bases from V and 2 bases from J; junction bases left unmatched: 5. For the CDR3, the DNA is TGTGCCAGCAGTCCGGGACAGGTAAACACTGAAGCTTTCTTT. Amino acid sequence: CASSPGQVNTEAFF.

This clonotype has a handful of counts. V usage is TRBV12-3 or TRBV12-4 and J usage is TRBJ1-5; D is perhaps TRBD1 (5 bases). This CDR3 has 14 amino acids. V lost 6 bases and J lost 0, with 9 bases in between. Here the CDR3 reads CASSRRGSNQPQHF. The CDR3 DNA sequence: TGTGCCAGCAGCCGAAGGGGTAGCAATCAGCCCCAGCATTTT.

A few counts support this clonotype. The chain couples TRBV19 to TRBJ1-1; the match to TRBD1 covers 9 bases. J lost 0 bases, V lost 3 bases, and 8 bases had no gene match. The length of the CDR3 is 17 residues. The germline V gene encodes CDR1 LNHDA and CDR2 SQIVND (reference sequence). The CDR3 sequence: CASSMGQGILVNTEAFF. The CDR3 bases are TGTGCCAGTAGTATGGGACAGGGTATTTTAGTGAACACTGAAGCTTTCTTT.

This clonotype was seen a few times. The chain recombines TRBV7-2 with TRBJ2-1; D is unclear. The CDR3 loop spans 16 amino acids. Germline lookup yields CDR1 SGHTA and CDR2 FQGNSA. Trimming removed 1 base from V and 0 bases from J, with 10 bases in between. Here the CDR3 reads CASSLVGPSSYNEQFF. The DNA of the CDR3 is TGTGCCAGCAGCTTAGTCGGACCTAGCTCCTACAATGAGCAGTTCTTC.

Ten or more counts support this clonotype. The V gene is TRBV11-3, the J gene TRBJ2-3, with D hard to call. The CDR3 covers 13 residues. CDR1 SGHNT and CDR2 YENEEA come from the germline V gene. Trimming removed 6 bases at V and 6 bases at J, with 13 bases between. The CDR3 reads CASSRSPGDTQYF. CDR3 nucleotide sequence: TGTGCCAGCAGTCGATCCCCTGGGGATACGCAGTATTTT.

A word on this clonotype: A much larger clone sits a single nucleotide away, making a read error possible. V gene TRBV28 combines with J gene TRBJ1-2; unclear D gene. Deletions cut 3 bases from V and 8 bases from J, with 19 bases between. The V gene's germline CDR1 is MDHEN and CDR2 SYDVKM. The CDR3 has 15 amino acids. The CDR3 DNA sequence: TGTGCCAGCAGTTTTGTTTTAGGGCCATCTTACGGCTACACCTTC. It translates to CASSFVLGPSYGYTF.

This clonotype came up many times. This chain links TRBV30 with TRBJ2-4; D perhaps matches TRBD1 (6 bases). There are 13 residues in the CDR3. V was shortened by 6 bases and J by 7 bases, with 16 bases between the two germline ends. CDR1 is GTSNPN and CDR2 is SVGIG in the germline V gene (reference sequence). CDR3 loop: CACVPRRGNIQYF. The CDR3 DNA reads as TGTGCCTGCGTCCCTAGAAGGGGGAACATTCAGTACTTC.

Here the CDR3 reads CAGRVDAYQPQHF. CDR3 bases: TGTGCCGGCCGGGTCGACGCCTATCAGCCCCAGCATTTT. V usage is TRBV30 and J usage is TRBJ1-5; D remains ambiguous. CDR1 and CDR2 (germline): GTSNPN, SVGIG (reference sequence). This CDR3 is built from 13 residues. V shed 8 bases and J shed 5 bases, with 16 bases lying between them. The whole variable domain, filled in from reference TRBV30 and TRBJ1-5, reads SQTIHQWPATLVQPVGSPLSLECTVEGTSNPNLYWYRQAAGRGLQLLFYSVGIGQISSEVPQNLSASRPQDRQFILSSKKLLLSDSGFYLCAGRVDAYQPQHFGDGTRLSIL.

This clonotype was seen once. The CDR3 here is CASSSGTHAGELFF. In nucleotides, the CDR3 is TGCGCCAGCAGCTCCGGGACTCATGCCGGGGAGCTGTTTTTT. V and J are TRBV4-1 and TRBJ2-2, with D possibly being TRBD2 (6 bases). Germline CDR1 and CDR2: MGHRA and YSYEKL. Trimming removed 5 bases at V and 6 bases at J, with 13 bases between. This CDR3 comprises 14 residues.

This clonotype appeared a few times. The chain couples TRBV19 to TRBJ1-4; D uncertain. The CDR3 spans 14 residues. Trimming removed 4 bases at V and 8 bases at J, with 14 bases between. Germline CDR1 and CDR2: LNHDA and SQIVND (reference sequence). CDR3 sequence reads: CASSNRPRNEKLFF. The CDR3 coding sequence is TGTGCCAGTAGTAATCGGCCCCGGAACGAAAAACTGTTTTTT.

This chain joins TRBV9 and TRBJ2-2; D is unresolved. Germline lookup yields CDR1 SGDLS and CDR2 YYNGEE. V was cut by 2 bases and J by 3 bases, with 11 bases left in between. The CDR3 covers 15 residues. DNA of the CDR3: TGTGCCAGCAGCGTGGATTATAGGGACACCGGGGAGCTGTTTTTT. It specifies CASSVDYRDTGELFF. Together with reference TRBV9 and TRBJ2-2, the CDR3 gives the full variable domain: DSGVTQTPKHLITATGQRVTLRCSPRSGDLSVYWYQQSLDQGLQFLIQYYNGEERAKGNILERFSAQQFPDLHSELNLSSLELGDSALYFCASSVDYRDTGELFFGEGSRLTVL.

This clonotype appeared a single time. V is TRBV25-1 and J is TRBJ1-2; D is perhaps TRBD1 (6 bases). V lost 1 base, J lost 8 bases, and 23 bases lay in between. Looked up from germline, CDR1 is MGHDK and CDR2 is SYGVNS. This CDR3 has 17 residues. CDR3 DNA: TGTGCCAGCAGTGAATTGGGGGGCCGGGGCTCCCGGGACGGCTACACCTTC. Translation: CASSELGGRGSRDGYTF.

This clonotype was picked up a small number of times. This chain uses TRBV9 with TRBJ2-2; the D gene is possibly TRBD2 (5 bases). This CDR3 comprises 18 residues. The ends were cut back, 3 bases at V and 0 bases at J, with 18 bases in the middle. Looked up from germline, CDR1 is SGDLS and CDR2 is YYNGEE. This CDR3 is CASSAEQLLVANTGELFF. CDR3 nucleotide sequence: TGTGCCAGCAGCGCCGAACAACTACTAGTCGCGAACACCGGGGAGCTGTTTTTT.

This clonotype appeared many times. The rearrangement links TRBV7-8 to TRBJ1-5, with unresolved D. Trimming removed 1 base from V and 2 bases from J, with 12 bases in between. This CDR3 has 16 residues. Germline loops: CDR1 SGHVS, CDR2 FQNEAQ. The CDR3 region is CASSLEGGSGNQPQHF. CDR3 DNA: TGTGCCAGCAGCTTAGAAGGCGGATCCGGCAATCAGCCCCAGCATTTT.

The chain joins TRBV6-1 to TRBJ1-6; D might be TRBD1 (5 bases). Germline V gene data show CDR1 as MNHNS and CDR2 as SASEGT. The CDR3 runs to 15 residues. Trimming removed 0 bases at V and 9 bases at J, with 12 bases between. The CDR3 loop reads CASSEADGHGSPLHF. As DNA, the CDR3 is TGTGCCAGCAGTGAAGCGGATGGACATGGTTCACCCCTCCACTTT.

This clonotype was detected a few times. CDR3 coding DNA: TGTGCCACCAGGGAATCCCCTGGAAACACCATATATTTT. This sequence encodes CATRESPGNTIYF. The chain recombines TRBV15 with TRBJ1-3; no reliable D call. Trimming shortened V by 6 bases and J by 2 bases, and 8 bases separated the two germline ends. Germline-derived CDR1 and CDR2 are LNHNV and YYDKDF (reference sequence). The CDR3 spans 13 residues.

This clonotype was seen repeatedly, ten times or more. The chain links TRBV29-1 to TRBJ1-4, with D uncertain. The length of the CDR3 is 13 residues. Trimming took 4 bases from V and 0 from J, leaving 6 bases between them. Germline V lookup: CDR1 SQVTM, CDR2 ANQGSEA. In DNA form, the CDR3 reads TGCAGCGTTGGTCCCGCAACTAATGAAAAACTGTTTTTT. As protein: CSVGPATNEKLFF.

The V and J genes are TRBV28 and TRBJ1-2; D remains unclear. Germline V gene sequence: CDR1 MDHEN, CDR2 SYDVKM. The CDR3 covers 14 residues. Trimming left V 8 bases short and J 6 bases short, with 19 bases between. The DNA of the CDR3 is TGTGCCAGCCGATCCTCGACGGACTGGGATGGCTACACCTTC. Translating it yields CASRSSTDWDGYTF.

Comments on this clonotype: Mismatch with germline at one junction end may stem from a read error. V usage is TRBV5-1 and J usage is TRBJ2-3; perhaps TRBD1 as D (6 bases). This CDR3 contains 17 residues. In germline, CDR1 is SGHRS, CDR2 YFSETQ. CDR3 protein: CVSSLGARPLSTDTQYF. The CDR3 nucleotides read TGCGTCAGCAGCTTGGGGGCCAGACCCCTTAGCACAGATACGCAGTATTTT.